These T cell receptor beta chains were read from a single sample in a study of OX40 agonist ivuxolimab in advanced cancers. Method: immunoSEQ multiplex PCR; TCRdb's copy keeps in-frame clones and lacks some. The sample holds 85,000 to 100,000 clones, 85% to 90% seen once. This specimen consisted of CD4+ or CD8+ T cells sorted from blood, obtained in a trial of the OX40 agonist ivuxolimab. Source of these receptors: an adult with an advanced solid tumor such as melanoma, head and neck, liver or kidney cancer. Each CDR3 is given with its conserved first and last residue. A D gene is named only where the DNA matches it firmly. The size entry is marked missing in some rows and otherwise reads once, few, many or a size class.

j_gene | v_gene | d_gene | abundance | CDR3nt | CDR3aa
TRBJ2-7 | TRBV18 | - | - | TGTGCCAGCTCACCAGCATCCTACGAGCAGTACTTC | CASSPASYEQYF
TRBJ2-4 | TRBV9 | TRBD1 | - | TGTGCCAGCAGCCCCCTGGACAGGCAAAACATTCAGTACTTC | CASSPLDRQNIQYF
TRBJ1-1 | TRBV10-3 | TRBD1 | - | TGTGCCATCAGTTCACAGGGGGGTACTGAAGCTTTCTTT | CAISSQGGTEAFF
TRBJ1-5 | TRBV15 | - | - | TGTGCCACCAGCAGAGAGGGGCGGGACAATCAGCCCCAGCATTTT | CATSREGRDNQPQHF
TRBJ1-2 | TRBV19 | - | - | TGTGCCAGTAGTACTAGGGTTGGGACCTCCGGCTACACCTTC | CASSTRVGTSGYTF
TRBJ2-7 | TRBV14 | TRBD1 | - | TGTGCCAGCAGCCAAGCTCCATGGACAGGGAACTACGAGCAGTACTTC | CASSQAPWTGNYEQYF
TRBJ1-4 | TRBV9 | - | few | TGTGCCAGCAGCGTAGATAGGGGCGCGGAAAAACTGTTTTTT | CASSVDRGAEKLFF
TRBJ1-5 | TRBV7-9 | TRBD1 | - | TGTGCCAGCAGCTTCGGCCTCGACAGGGAAGATCAGCCCCAGCATTTT | CASSFGLDREDQPQHF
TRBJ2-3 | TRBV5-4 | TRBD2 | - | TGTGCCAGCAGCCGGGTAGCGGGGGGGGTTACAGATACGCAGTATTTT | CASSRVAGGVTDTQYF
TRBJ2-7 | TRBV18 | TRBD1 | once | TGTGCCAGCTCACCCGGGACAGGGGGCGAGCAGTACTTC | CASSPGTGGEQYF
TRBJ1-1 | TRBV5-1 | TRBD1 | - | TGCGCCAGCAGCTTGGGTCTGACAGGGGTCAACACTGAAGCTTTCTTT | CASSLGLTGVNTEAFF
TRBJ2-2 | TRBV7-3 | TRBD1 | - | TGTGCCAGCAGCCTTGGGACAGGGAACACCGGGGAGCTGTTTTTT | CASSLGTGNTGELFF
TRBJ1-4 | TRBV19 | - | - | TGTGCCAGTAGTATAGGACAGTCTTCTAATGAAAAACTGTTTTTT | CASSIGQSSNEKLFF
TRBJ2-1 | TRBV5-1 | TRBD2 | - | TGCGCCAGCCGCCGAGAACTAGCGGTAAGCTCCTACAATGAGCAGTTCTTC | CASRRELAVSSYNEQFF
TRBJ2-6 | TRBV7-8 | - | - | TGTGCCAGCAGCCCGCGACAGGTTACCTCTGGGGCCAACGTCCTGACTTTC | CASSPRQVTSGANVLTF
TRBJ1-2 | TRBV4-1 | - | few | TGCGCCAGCAGCCAACAACCCGGGACGCCACTTTATGGCTACACCTTC | CASSQQPGTPLYGYTF
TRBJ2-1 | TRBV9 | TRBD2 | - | TGTGCCAGCAGCATACGGGGGGTCTCCTACAATGAGCAGTTCTTC | CASSIRGVSYNEQFF
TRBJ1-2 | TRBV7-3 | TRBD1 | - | TGTGCCAGCAGCTCCAACAGGGGCAGTGGCTACACCTTC | CASSSNRGSGYTF
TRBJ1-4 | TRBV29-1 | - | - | TGCAGCGTTGAAGAGATCAGGGGTCGTAATGAAAAACTGTTTTTT | CSVEEIRGRNEKLFF
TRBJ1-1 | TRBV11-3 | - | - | TGTGCCAGCAGAGGAGATAACACTGAAGCTTTCTTT | CASRGDNTEAFF
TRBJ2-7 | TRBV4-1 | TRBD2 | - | TGCGCCAGCAGCCGACTAGCGGGAACCTACGAGCAGTACTTC | CASSRLAGTYEQYF
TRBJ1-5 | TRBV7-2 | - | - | TGTGCCAGCAGCACCGACGGAAATCAGCCCCAGCATTTT | CASSTDGNQPQHF
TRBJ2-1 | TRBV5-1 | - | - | TGCGCCAGCGGGTCAGCTCCGAGACAGGCCTACAATGAGCAGTTCTTC | CASGSAPRQAYNEQFF
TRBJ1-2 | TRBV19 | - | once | TGTGCCAGTACCCCCCCGGGTACCTATGGCTACACCTTC | CASTPPGTYGYTF
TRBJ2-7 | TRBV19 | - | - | TGTGCCAGTAGTTTTGGGGCGCGGGACGAGCAGTACTTC | CASSFGARDEQYF
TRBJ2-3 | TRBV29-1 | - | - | TGCAGCGTCGGGACCCTCACAGATACGCAGTATTTT | CSVGTLTDTQYF
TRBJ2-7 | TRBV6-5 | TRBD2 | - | TGTGCCAGCAGTTACAATCCTAGCGGGAGCTCCGAGCAGTACTTC | CASSYNPSGSSEQYF
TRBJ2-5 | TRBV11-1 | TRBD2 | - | TGTGCCAGCAACCCCTGGACTAGCGGTAAAGAGACCCAGTACTTC | CASNPWTSGKETQYF
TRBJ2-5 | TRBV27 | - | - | TGTGCCAGCAGTTTCCGGAGAGAAGAGACCCAGTACTTC | CASSFRREETQYF
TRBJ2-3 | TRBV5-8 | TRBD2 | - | TGTGCCAGCAGCCCGGGACTAGCGGGATTTGGAGATACGCAGTATTTT | CASSPGLAGFGDTQYF
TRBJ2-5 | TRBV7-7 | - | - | TGTGCTAGCAGCTTTTCGACAGGAGGGGAGACCCAGTACTTC | CASSFSTGGETQYF
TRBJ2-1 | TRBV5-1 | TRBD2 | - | TGCGCCAGCAGCTTGGCCGGGACTACAGTCAATGAGCAGTTCTTC | CASSLAGTTVNEQFF
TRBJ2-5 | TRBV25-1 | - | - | TGTGCCAGCAGTCCATGGAGGGATAGACAAGAGACCCAGTACTTC | CASSPWRDRQETQYF
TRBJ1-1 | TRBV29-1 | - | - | TGCAGCGCTACAGGGAACACTGAAGCTTTCTTT | CSATGNTEAFF
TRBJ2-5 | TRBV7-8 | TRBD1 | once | TGTGCCAGCAGGTGGATGGGGACAGGGACTGGAGAGACCCAGTACTTC | CASRWMGTGTGETQYF
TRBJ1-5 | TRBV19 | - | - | TGTGCCAGTAGTATAAATCCAGTCCTTAGCAATCAGCCCCAGCATTTT | CASSINPVLSNQPQHF
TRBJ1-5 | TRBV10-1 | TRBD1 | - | TGCGCCAGCAGCGTGGACAGGTCGCAGCCCCAGCATTTT | CASSVDRSQPQHF
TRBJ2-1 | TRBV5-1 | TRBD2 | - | TGCGCCAGCAATCGGCTAGCGGGAGTAAATGAGCAGTTCTTC | CASNRLAGVNEQFF
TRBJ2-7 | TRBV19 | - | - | TGTGCCAGTAGTATGGTAGCTTTCTACGAGCAGTACTTC | CASSMVAFYEQYF
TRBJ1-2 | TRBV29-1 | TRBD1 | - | TGCAGCGCCGAGGGGGCGGGTGGCTACACCTTC | CSAEGAGGYTF
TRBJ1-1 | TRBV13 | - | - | TGTGCCAGCTCTGGGTCTTACACTGAAGCTTTCTTT | CASSGSYTEAFF
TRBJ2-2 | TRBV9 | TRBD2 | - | TGTGCCAGCAGCATCCCGGGACTATATAACACCGGGGAGCTGTTTTTT | CASSIPGLYNTGELFF
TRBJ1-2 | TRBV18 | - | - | TGTGCCAGCTCACCACCGGGGGTAGGGAACTATGGCTACACCTTC | CASSPPGVGNYGYTF
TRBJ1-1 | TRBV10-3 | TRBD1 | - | TGTGCCATCAGAAACAGGGGGGACACTGAAGCTTTCTTT | CAIRNRGDTEAFF